The present entry profiles one T cell receptor (beta chain) with its context. Its specificity is unknown. The data derive from a study of post-analysis software for immune sequencing data. Study outcomes and limitations: Compared with controls, patients had more of about five TRBV segments, including TRBV5-6, TRBV5-1 and TRBV20-1. Versus controls, multiple sclerosis patients showed significantly lower diversity (normalized Chao1).

The library was made from cDNA and included unique molecular identifiers. TCRdb ran MiXCR on the PCR reads and lists one entry per CDR3 protein. Of more than 450,000 distinct CDR3 sequences detected, roughly 34% appear once; the ten largest clones hold approximately 5.4%. Trimming removed 3 bases at V and 7 bases at J, with 15 bases between. Germline V gene sequence: CDR1 WNHNN, CDR2 SYGVQD (reference sequence). The CDR3 is made up of 14 amino acids. V usage is TRBV10-1 and J usage is TRBJ2-5; the D call may be TRBD1 or TRBD2 (5 bases each). The sequenced sample was blood. The TCR comes from a girl aged 2-17 years with multiple sclerosis. CDR3 in amino acids: CASSDGTSTGTQYF. CDR3 in DNA: TGCGCCAGCAGTGATGGGACGTCGACGGGGACCCAGTACTTC.